Listed below are T cell receptor beta chains from one sample, sequenced in a study of T cell responses to AZD1222 COVID-19 vaccine. Profiling relied on immunoSEQ multiplex PCR, and the TCRdb table lists in-frame clones only, not all of them. The sample has 95,000 to 150,000 clones; roughly 84% are singletons. The starting material was peripheral blood, obtained on day 0 of AZD1222 vaccination. The receptor source for this set is an adult in good health. Each CDR3 is given with its conserved first and last residue. Each record gives: J gene, V gene, CDR3 protein.

TRBJ2-1 | TRBV24-1 | CATSRLSGLNEQFF
TRBJ2-5 | TRBV5-1 | CASSLVPGTRETQYF
TRBJ2-7 | TRBV7-9 | CASSWTGHEQYF
TRBJ2-7 | TRBV13 | CASSSPGQGYYEQYF
TRBJ2-5 | TRBV5-1 | CASSLSPGTGAETQYF
TRBJ1-1 | TRBV6-5 | CASSTGRTEAFF
TRBJ2-7 | TRBV7-3 | CASSLKPSGRVGAYEQYF
TRBJ1-2 | TRBV30 | CAWSGQGYYGYTF
TRBJ1-5 | TRBV27 | CASSAHREGGSNQPQHF
TRBJ2-6 | TRBV11-2 | CASGEQGAGANVLTF
TRBJ2-7 | TRBV21-1 | CASSNGDRRGLYEQYF
TRBJ2-7 | TRBV25-1 | CASSGLGQSSGAYEQYF
TRBJ2-5 | TRBV7-9 | CASSSWRGLTQYF
TRBJ1-4 | TRBV5-4 | CASSLQAGFWGTTNEKLFF
TRBJ1-4 | TRBV7-9 | CASSHTGADEKLFF
TRBJ1-2 | TRBV6-5 | CASSHSGQSLYGYTF
TRBJ1-3 | TRBV10-3 | CAISPPGQSGNTIYF
TRBJ2-3 | TRBV30 | CAWTSVTSTDTQYF
TRBJ2-7 | TRBV30 | CAWSLPFGPYEQYF
TRBJ2-1 | TRBV20-1 | CSARSYNEQFF
TRBJ1-1 | TRBV15 | CATSRQKNTEAFF
TRBJ2-7 | TRBV25-1 | CASRDAGAGEQYF
TRBJ2-2 | TRBV2 | CASSDIQGTGELFF
TRBJ2-3 | TRBV12-3/TRBV12-4 | CASRQSSTDTQYF
TRBJ2-5 | TRBV6-5 | CASSSMPGQGAETQYF
TRBJ1-6 | TRBV2 | CASSEDRENGSPLHF
TRBJ1-6 | TRBV5-1 | CASSWTPSSYNSPLHF
TRBJ2-3 | TRBV6-5 | CASSYSPSAPRNTQYF
TRBJ2-7 | TRBV28 | CASTTGQGVSYEQYF
TRBJ2-1 | TRBV27 | CASSPDWGPEFF
TRBJ1-4 | TRBV7-9 | CASSNRGANEKLFF
TRBJ2-1 | TRBV7-2 | CASSPRTSSYNEQFF
TRBJ1-1 | TRBV11-2 | CASSLVQGITEAFF
TRBJ1-1 | TRBV5-4 | CASSLDLNTEAFF
TRBJ2-6 | TRBV3-1/TRBV3-2 | CASSQDGEGAGANVLTF
TRBJ2-7 | TRBV7-6 | CASSHFRGNEQYF
TRBJ1-6 | TRBV28 | CASSSSGDPEHF
TRBJ1-3 | TRBV4-1 | CASSHERNTIYF
TRBJ2-7 | TRBV5-1 | CASSLRGSGYEQYF
TRBJ2-2 | TRBV11-3 | CASSLNPIFENTGELFF
TRBJ2-5 | TRBV5-6 | CASSLVSEETQYF
TRBJ2-3 | TRBV29-1 | CSVWAGGADTQYF
TRBJ2-7 | TRBV4-1 | CASSQDRGQGTLEQYF
TRBJ2-5 | TRBV12-3/TRBV12-4 | CASSEKGMKTQYF
TRBJ2-3 | TRBV7-3 | CASSSGQTTDTQYF
TRBJ1-5 | TRBV7-2 | CASSSRGGAGQPQHF
TRBJ1-1 | TRBV5-1 | CASSLDGSMNTEAFF
TRBJ2-3 | TRBV12-3/TRBV12-4 | CASRQADTQYF
TRBJ1-2 | TRBV27 | CASSPIQRQSYYGYTF
TRBJ2-3 | TRBV9 | CASSAKGGLAGVDTQYF
TRBJ2-1 | TRBV30 | CAWSLSGGWPNNEQFF
TRBJ1-2 | TRBV12-3/TRBV12-4 | CASSLGRGSGYTF
TRBJ1-2 | TRBV3-1/TRBV3-2 | CASSQLIRTVSYGYTF
TRBJ2-1 | TRBV24-1 | CATSDSGGSSYNEQFF
TRBJ2-2 | TRBV9 | CASSPGLAGGRTGELFF